This T cell receptor beta chain appears in the sequencing data of a study of Ad26.COV2.S vaccination and SARS-CoV-2 variants. Described treatment: 19 received Ad26.COV2.S at low or high dose, single or two shots; about 5 received placebo; per-sample allocation not given. On day 63 after the first injection, vaccine and placebo recipients gave samples. The protocol was immunoSEQ multiplex PCR, while the TCRdb copy is restricted to in-frame clones and leaves out a portion. This repertoire shows approximately 300,000 clones, about 86% found once; its top ten account for 1.9%. This CDR3 comprises 13 residues. Trimming took off 4 bases at V and 8 bases at J, with 14 bases between the two ends. From germline, CDR1 is SEHNR and CDR2 FQNEAQ (reference sequence).

The V call is TRBV7-9, the J call TRBJ1-2; D ambiguous. The sample consisted of peripheral blood, taken in a trial of Ad26.COV2.S vaccine versus placebo. The receptor was derived from a person between 18 and 59 years old who received the Ad26.COV2.S COVID-19 vaccine or a placebo. The CDR3 sequence is CASSYDVGYGYTF. The CDR3 DNA is TGTGCCAGCAGCTACGACGTGGGATACGGCTACACCTTC. The full variable domain, with the rest looked up from reference TRBV7-9 and TRBJ1-2, is DTGVSQNPRHKITKRGQNVTFRCDPISEHNRLYWYRQTLGQGPEFLTYFQNEAQLEKSRLLSDRFSAERPKGSFSTLEIQRTEQGDSAMYLCASSYDVGYGYTFGSGTRLTVV.